The clone carrying this T cell receptor beta chain was detected only a few times. Its target is not known. The data belong to a study of human T cells and chemical hapten exposure. As for the study in general: In the sensitization step, 2% DPC was placed on roughly 2 cm by roughly 2 cm of upper inner arm skin.

Study-level results: Alopecia was present in the donors, so their immune response may differ from healthy people's. Expanded TCRs clustered into significantly more large CDR3 similarity groups than controls, the analysis revealed.

TCRdb used MiXCR to reprocess the RACE reads, holding one entry per CDR3 protein. The sample yields approximately 120,000 distinct CDR3 sequences, roughly a tenth seen once. Documented time point: patch test 2, 6 weeks after DPC sensitization. The treatment is: therapeutic diphenylcyclopropenone sensitization with weekly scalp DPC. The sequences come from whole blood, collected in connection with sensitization to the hapten diphenylcyclopropenone (DPC). The receptor's source is a woman in her forties with alopecia areata. Some clones in this sample may be carry-over from other donors' samples.

The CDR3: CASSEDGNQPQHF. The CDR3 DNA is TGCGCCAGCAGTGAGGATGGGAATCAGCCCCAGCATTTT. V is TRBV10-2 and J is TRBJ1-5; no firm D call. The V and J ends lost 2 bases and 4 bases respectively, with 6 bases between them. The CDR3 spans 13 residues. Germline lookup yields CDR1 WSHSY and CDR2 SAAADI.